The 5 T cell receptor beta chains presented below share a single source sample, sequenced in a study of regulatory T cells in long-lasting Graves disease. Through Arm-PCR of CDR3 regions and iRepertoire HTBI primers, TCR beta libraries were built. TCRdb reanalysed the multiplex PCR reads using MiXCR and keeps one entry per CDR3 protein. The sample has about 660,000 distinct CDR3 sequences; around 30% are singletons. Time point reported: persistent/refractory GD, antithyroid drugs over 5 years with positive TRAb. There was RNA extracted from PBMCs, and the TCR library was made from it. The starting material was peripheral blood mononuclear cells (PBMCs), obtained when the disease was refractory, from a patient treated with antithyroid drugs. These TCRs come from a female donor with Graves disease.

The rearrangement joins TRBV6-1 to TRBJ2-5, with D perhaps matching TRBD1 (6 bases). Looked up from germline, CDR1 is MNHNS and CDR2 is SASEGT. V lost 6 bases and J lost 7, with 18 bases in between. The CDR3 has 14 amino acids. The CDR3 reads CASSAPPGHRTQYF. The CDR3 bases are TGTGCCAGCAGCGCTCCACCGGGACATCGGACCCAGTACTTC.

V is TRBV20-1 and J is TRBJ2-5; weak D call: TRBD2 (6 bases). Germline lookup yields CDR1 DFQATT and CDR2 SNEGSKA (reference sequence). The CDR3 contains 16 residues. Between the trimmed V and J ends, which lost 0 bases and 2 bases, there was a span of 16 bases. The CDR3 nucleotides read TGCAGTGCTAGAGATTTACTAGCAGACATTCAAGAGACCCAGTACTTC. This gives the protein CSARDLLADIQETQYF.

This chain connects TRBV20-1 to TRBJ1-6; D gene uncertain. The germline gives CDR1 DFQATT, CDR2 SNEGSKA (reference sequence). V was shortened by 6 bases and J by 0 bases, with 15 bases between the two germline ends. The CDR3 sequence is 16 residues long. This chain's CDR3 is CSAPRLGSSYNSPLHF. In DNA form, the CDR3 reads TGCAGTGCCCCCCGCCTCGGGAGCTCCTATAATTCACCCCTCCACTTT.

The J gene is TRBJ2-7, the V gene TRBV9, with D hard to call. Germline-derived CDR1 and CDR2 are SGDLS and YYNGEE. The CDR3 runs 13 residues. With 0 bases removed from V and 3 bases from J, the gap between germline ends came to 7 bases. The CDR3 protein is CASSVADGYEQYF. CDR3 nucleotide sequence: TGTGCCAGCAGCGTAGCCGATGGCTACGAGCAGTACTTC.

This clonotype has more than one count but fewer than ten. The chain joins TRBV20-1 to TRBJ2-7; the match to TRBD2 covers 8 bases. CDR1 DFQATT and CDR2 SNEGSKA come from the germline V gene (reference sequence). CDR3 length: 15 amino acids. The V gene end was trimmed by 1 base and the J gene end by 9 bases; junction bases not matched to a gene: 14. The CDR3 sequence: CSARVGREAQGVQYF. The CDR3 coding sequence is TGCAGTGCTAGAGTTGGGCGGGAGGCCCAGGGAGTGCAGTACTTC.